These 7 T cell receptor beta chains came from one sample sequenced in a study of cytomegalovirus exposure and HLA in healthy donors. 60 Vbeta and 13 Jbeta primers were used in PCR. The protocol was immunoSEQ multiplex PCR, while the TCRdb copy is restricted to in-frame clones and leaves out a portion. The sample has some 69,000 clones, approximately 70% seen once; the top ten hold around 13%. Input material: PBMCs. The receptors derive from a male donor in good health and CMV-seropositive.

The rearrangement uses TRBV7-8 and TRBJ1-2; 7 bases are shared with TRBD1. This CDR3 has 14 amino acids. The trim removed 3 bases at V and 5 bases at J, leaving 6 bases unmatched. Per the germline V gene, CDR1 is SGHVS and CDR2 is FQNEAQ. CDR3 residues: CASSLTGNVYGYTF. Here the CDR3 DNA reads TGTGCCAGCAGCTTGACAGGGAACGTATATGGCTACACCTTC.

The CDR3 sequence: CASSMQGTDTQYF. As DNA, the CDR3 is TGTGCCAGCAGCATGCAGGGTACAGATACGCAGTATTTT. The chain joins TRBV5-6 to TRBJ2-3; D is possibly TRBD1 (5 bases). Germline V gene data show CDR1 as SGHDT and CDR2 as YYEEEE. This CDR3 is 13 amino acids long. The V and J ends lost 4 bases and 3 bases respectively, with 9 bases between them. The full variable domain, in which reference TRBV5-6 and TRBJ2-3 provide the parts outside the CDR3, is DAGVTQSPTHLIKTRGQQVTLRCSPKSGHDTVSWYQQALGQGPQFIFQYYEEEERQRGNFPDRFSGHQFPNYSSELNVNALLLGDSALYLCASSMQGTDTQYFGPGTRLTVL.

The V gene is TRBV19, the J gene TRBJ1-4; 9 bases agree with TRBD1. CDR3 length: 15 amino acids. The germline CDR1 and CDR2 sequences are LNHDA and SQIVND (reference sequence). V dropped 4 bases and J dropped 10; count of bases not matched to a gene: 10. CDR3 loop: CASSNRDRVGRKLFF. The DNA for the CDR3 is TGTGCCAGTAGTAACCGGGACAGGGTTGGTAGAAAACTGTTTTTT.

This clone was recorded a few times. The genes are TRBV5-1 and TRBJ2-7; 7 positions match TRBD1. Germline loops: CDR1 SGHRS, CDR2 YFSETQ. The CDR3 spans 15 residues. V was clipped by 0 bases and J by 1 base; unmatched bases: 4. CDR3 bases: TGCGCCAGCAGCTTGGCCCCGGGACAGTCCTACGAGCAGTACTTC. Translated, it gives CASSLAPGQSYEQYF.

The chain couples TRBV19 to TRBJ2-1; 8 nucleotides line up with TRBD2. Germline-derived CDR1 and CDR2 are LNHDA and SQIVND (reference sequence). Losses at the gene ends were 5 bases for V and 0 bases for J; bases not matched to a gene: 6. The CDR3 consists of 16 residues. This CDR3 is CASSQRGSSSYNEQFF. DNA of the CDR3: TGTGCCAGTAGTCAGCGGGGGAGCAGCTCCTACAATGAGCAGTTCTTC.

The chain uses TRBV6-5 and TRBJ2-1; 7 bases fit TRBD2. The CDR3 totals 14 residues. The J segment lost 8 bases and the V segment lost 3 bases, leaving 7 bases of the junction unmatched. Germline CDR1 reads MNHEY; CDR2 reads SVGAGI. Here the CDR3 DNA reads TGTGCCAGCAGTTATAATCGGGGAGGGCATGAGCAGTTCTTC. Protein sequence: CASSYNRGGHEQFF.

CDR3 sequence: CASSPGTGLNYGYTF. In nucleotides, the CDR3 is TGTGCCAGTAGTCCTGGGACAGGCCTAAACTATGGCTACACCTTC. The rearrangement uses TRBV19 and TRBJ1-2; 8 bases are a match to TRBD1. Losses at the gene ends were 5 bases for V and 2 bases for J; bases not matched to a gene: 7. The CDR3 has 15 amino acids. The germline gives CDR1 LNHDA, CDR2 SQIVND (reference sequence).